This T cell receptor beta chain emerged from a study of shared clonotypes between healthy human individuals. Using immunoSEQ multiplex PCR, the repertoire was profiled, and TCRdb retains in-frame clones only, with some absent. In the table there are 1,400,000 or so clones, approximately 98.5% of which are singletons. This clone was picked up one time. The specimen sequenced was naive CD4+ T cells sorted from blood. Subset specified: CD45RA+ positively selected. This TCR was recovered from a man aged 30 to 45 in good health.

This CDR3 reads CASSEGPQGGQPQHF. In nucleotides, the CDR3 is TGTGCCAGCAGTGAAGGTCCACAGGGAGGTCAGCCCCAGCATTTT. The rearrangement uses TRBV2 and TRBJ1-5; possible D gene TRBD1, 6 bases. The CDR3 runs 15 residues. Germline CDR1 and CDR2: SNHLY and FYNNEI. The germline V and J ends were trimmed by 1 base and 6 bases, with 13 bases remaining between them.